Shown below are 31 T cell receptor beta chains from a single sample sequenced in a study of vaccination and CD4 T cells after COVID-19. Time point defined: late sampling 161 to 241 days after vaccination in a few convalescent patients. TCRdb re-derived calls from the PCR reads in MiXCR, one entry per CDR3 protein. Among tens of thousands of distinct CDR3 sequences, about 47% were seen once, and the ten largest hold 5.5% to 7.5%. Specimen: CD4+ T cells from blood, collected about 7 months after SARS-CoV-2 vaccination. The origin of the receptors is a human donor who had recovered from COVID-19.

The genes are TRBV20-1 and TRBJ2-1, with 9 bases identical to TRBD2. The CDR3 is made up of 16 amino acids. Germline CDR1 DFQATT, CDR2 SNEGSKA (reference sequence). With 6 bases clipped from V and 1 base from J, the junction kept 10 bases outside the gene matches. DNA for the CDR3: TGCAGTGCCCATGACCGGACTAGCGCGTCCTACAATGAGCAGTTCTTC. This gives the protein CSAHDRTSASYNEQFF.

This clonotype has a handful of counts. This sequence joins TRBV7-8 and TRBJ1-2; TRBD1 is a possible D gene (6 bases). Trimming left V 6 bases short and J 2 bases short, with 13 bases between. CDR1 and CDR2 (germline): SGHVS, FQNEAQ. CDR3 size: 14 residues. CDR3 protein: CASSSKTGNYGYTF. The CDR3 bases are TGTGCCAGCAGTTCCAAGACAGGAAACTATGGCTACACCTTC.

The chain employs TRBV7-9 and TRBJ2-1; D may be TRBD1 (5 bases). The CDR3 is 11 amino acids. V shed 4 bases and J shed 12 bases, with 10 bases lying between them. CDR1 and CDR2 from the germline V gene are SEHNR and FQNEAQ (reference sequence). CDR3 nucleotide sequence: TGTGCCAGCAGCTCCCCCAGGGTGCAGTTCTTC. Translation gives CASSSPRVQFF.

The chain employs TRBV12-3 or TRBV12-4 and TRBJ2-3; 8 bases line up with TRBD1. The CDR3 totals 15 residues. J gave up 0 bases and V 5 bases, and 4 bases lay outside the gene matches. This CDR3 is CASSPGQGSTDTQYF. DNA for the CDR3: TGTGCCAGCAGTCCCGGACAGGGAAGCACAGATACGCAGTATTTT.

The chain uses TRBV6-1 and TRBJ2-2; D is unclear. CDR3 size: 14 residues. Trimming shortened V by 6 bases and J by 6 bases, and 14 bases separated the two germline ends. Germline V gene sequence: CDR1 MNHNS, CDR2 SASEGT. In DNA form, the CDR3 reads TGTGCCAGCAGAAGAACAGAACGGGCCGGGGAGCTGTTTTTT. Translated: CASRRTERAGELFF.

The chain combines TRBV10-3 with TRBJ2-5, with 8 bases that match TRBD2. Trimming cost V 1 base and J 7 bases; bases outside gene matches: 2. The CDR3 loop spans 13 amino acids. Germline V CDR1 and CDR2: ENHRY, SYGVKD. Here the CDR3 DNA reads TGTGCCATCAGTGAGTTGACTAGCGCGACCCAGTACTTC. Residues: CAISELTSATQYF.

This chain uses TRBV24-1 with TRBJ2-1; maybe TRBD2 (5 bases). The V end was cut by 1 base, the J end by 1 base, with 10 bases between. The length of the CDR3 is 16 residues. Germline-derived CDR1 and CDR2 are KGHDR and SFDVKD. CDR3 amino acids: CATSDFASGSYNEQFF. CDR3 in DNA: TGTGCCACCAGTGATTTTGCTTCGGGGTCCTACAATGAGCAGTTCTTC.

The rearrangement joins TRBV4-1 to TRBJ2-7; a weak D match, TRBD2 (6 bases). This CDR3 has 16 amino acids. Looked up from germline, CDR1 is MGHRA and CDR2 is YSYEKL. V lost 0 bases and J 4 bases, leaving 16 bases between the germline ends. CDR3: CASSQEDPGLSYEQYF. The CDR3 nucleotides are TGCGCCAGCAGCCAAGAAGATCCGGGACTTTCTTACGAGCAGTACTTC.

This clonotype has more than one count but fewer than ten. This chain uses TRBV25-1 with TRBJ1-6; unclear D gene. Trimming removed 8 bases at V and 8 bases at J, with 4 bases between. Germline assignment: CDR1 MGHDK and CDR2 SYGVNS. The CDR3 extends over 10 amino acids. In DNA form, the CDR3 reads TGTGCCAGCGGATATTCACCCCTCCACTTT. Its translation is CASGYSPLHF.

This rearrangement joins TRBV29-1 to TRBJ1-2; a weak D match, TRBD1 (6 bases). Trimming took 1 base from V and 2 from J, leaving 14 bases between them. The CDR3 length is 15 residues. Germline-derived CDR1 and CDR2 are SQVTM and ANQGSEA. As DNA, the CDR3 is TGCAGCGTTGAAGGGGGGCCGGGGCGCAACTATGGCTACACCTTC. Protein: CSVEGGPGRNYGYTF. Together with reference TRBV29-1 and TRBJ1-2, the CDR3 gives the full variable domain: SAVISQKPSRDICQRGTSLTIQCQVDSQVTMMFWYRQQPGQSLTLIATANQGSEATYESGFVIDKFPISRPNLTFSTLTVSNMSPEDSSIYLCSVEGGPGRNYGYTFGSGTRLTVV.

This clonotype has more than one count but fewer than ten. V and J are TRBV20-1 and TRBJ2-7, with D maybe TRBD2 (6 bases). The CDR3 has 14 residues. The V end lost 5 bases, the J end lost 2 bases, and 16 bases lay between the germline ends. Germline V CDR1 and CDR2: DFQATT, SNEGSKA (reference sequence). The CDR3 loop is CSARLAGNTYEQYF. The CDR3 DNA reads TGCAGTGCTCGACTTGCGGGAAACACCTACGAGCAGTACTTC.

The chain carries TRBV6-1 and TRBJ1-5; D gene unclear. Germline V gene lookup returns CDR1 MNHNS and CDR2 SASEGT. The CDR3 sequence is 16 residues long. V was shortened by 4 bases and J by 2 bases, with 15 bases between the two germline ends. This CDR3 reads CASSGELSWGNQPQHF. CDR3 coding DNA: TGTGCCAGCAGTGGGGAGCTCTCATGGGGCAATCAGCCCCAGCATTTT.

The chain carries TRBV20-1 and TRBJ2-5; D is undetermined. V lost 3 bases, J lost 4 bases, and 3 bases lay in between. The germline CDR1 and CDR2 sequences are DFQATT and SNEGSKA (reference sequence). The CDR3 consists of 10 residues. CDR3 DNA sequence: TGCAGTGCTAGGGGAGAGACCCAGTACTTC. Residues: CSARGETQYF.

The chain employs TRBV7-2 and TRBJ1-2; TRBD1 agrees at 7 bases. Germline lookup yields CDR1 SGHTA and CDR2 FQGNSA. CDR3 length: 15 residues. The trim removed 5 bases at V and 1 base at J, leaving 7 bases unmatched. CDR3 region: CASSPGGGINYGYTF. DNA of the CDR3: TGTGCCAGCAGCCCAGGGGGGGGGATTAACTATGGCTACACCTTC.

This chain connects TRBV18 to TRBJ2-7; D gene uncertain. The CDR3 totals 14 residues. CDR1 is KGHSH, CDR2 LQKENI, per germline. V was cut by 0 bases and J by 2 bases, with 8 bases left in between. CDR3 sequence (DNA): TGTGCCAGCTCACCACCCGGCGGACCCTACGAGCAGTACTTC. Encoded protein: CASSPPGGPYEQYF. The full variable domain, with the rest looked up from reference TRBV18 and TRBJ2-7, is NAGVMQNPRHLVRRRGQEARLRCSPMKGHSHVYWYRQLPEEGLKFMVYLQKENIIDESGMPKERFSAEFPKEGPSILRIQQVVRGDSAAYFCASSPPGGPYEQYFGPGTRLTVT.

The rearrangement links TRBV6-1 to TRBJ2-7; possible D gene TRBD2, 6 bases. The CDR3 has 17 amino acids. Germline V lookup: CDR1 MNHNS, CDR2 SASEGT. The V end lost 4 bases, the J end lost 3 bases, and 22 bases lay between the germline ends. The CDR3, as DNA: TGTGCCAGCAGTGCCCTCGTTGTAGGCGGGACGCTCTACGAGCAGTACTTC. Translated: CASSALVVGGTLYEQYF.

This clonotype appeared a few times. The rearrangement uses TRBV15 and TRBJ1-5; D gene uncertain. Germline assignment: CDR1 LNHNV and CDR2 YYDKDF (reference sequence). V was pared by 1 base and J by 6 bases, with 13 bases between. CDR3 length equals 15 residues. DNA of the CDR3: TGTGCCACCAGCAGAGGGAGGGCAGAAGGTCAGCCCCAGCATTTT. Its protein product is CATSRGRAEGQPQHF.

This clonotype was detected only a few times. The chain links TRBV20-1 to TRBJ2-5, with TRBD1 as a possible D gene (5 bases). This CDR3 is 14 amino acids long. Germline CDR1 and CDR2: DFQATT and SNEGSKA (reference sequence). V was pared by 0 bases and J by 5 bases, with 13 bases between. In DNA form, the CDR3 reads TGCAGTGCTAGAGAAACCCAGGGTACCGAGACCCAGTACTTC. Protein product: CSARETQGTETQYF.

The chain has TRBV7-2 and TRBJ2-5; 9 nucleotides match TRBD2. J was trimmed by 8 bases and V by 0 bases; bases with no gene match: 10. The CDR3 is 16 residues long. Germline lookup yields CDR1 SGHTA and CDR2 FQGNSA. The CDR3 DNA sequence: TGTGCCAGCAGCTTAGCGAGACTAGCGGTACAAAGTACCCAGTACTTC. Protein sequence: CASSLARLAVQSTQYF.

V and J are TRBV11-3 and TRBJ2-7; 10 bases align to TRBD1. CDR1 is SGHNT, CDR2 YENEEA, per germline. This CDR3 is 15 amino acids long. V shed 5 bases and J 3 bases; nucleotides not matched to a gene: 7. This chain's CDR3 is CASSRIRDRGYEQYF. CDR3 sequence (DNA): TGTGCCAGCAGCCGAATTAGGGACAGGGGCTACGAGCAGTACTTC.

This clonotype has just one count. This rearrangement joins TRBV19 to TRBJ2-3, with D uncertain. The CDR3 has 14 residues. The germline V and J ends were trimmed by 1 base and 3 bases, with 8 bases remaining between them. CDR1 is LNHDA, CDR2 SQIVND, per germline (reference sequence). CDR3 coding DNA: TGTGCCAGTAGTATAGTAACGGATACAGATACGCAGTATTTT. Amino acids: CASSIVTDTDTQYF.

Remarks on this clonotype: The junction and the germline gene differ at one end; a read error may be behind it. The CDR3 DNA is TGTGCCAGCAGTGTATCCCCGGCAGGCACAGATACGCAGTATTTT. This sequence encodes CASSVSPAGTDTQYF. This chain joins TRBV27 and TRBJ2-3; D is unresolved. This CDR3 contains 15 residues. Germline V gene lookup returns CDR1 MNHEY and CDR2 SMNVEV (reference sequence).

J is TRBJ2-5 and V is TRBV19; D perhaps matches TRBD1 (7 bases). V gave up 11 bases and J gave up 1 base, with 20 bases separating them. The CDR3 has 15 residues. Germline CDR1 reads LNHDA; CDR2 reads SQIVND (reference sequence). The CDR3 DNA reads TGTGCCGGCAGGGGGGCAGGGGGTCTCCAAGAGACCCAGTACTTC. Its translation is CAGRGAGGLQETQYF.

The CDR3, as DNA: TGTGCCAGCACCCCTCGGGGCGGGGGGTGGACAGATACGCAGTATTTT. It translates to CASTPRGGGWTDTQYF. The chain has TRBV7-8 and TRBJ2-3, with 8 bases that match TRBD2. This CDR3 is built from 16 residues. Germline V gene lookup returns CDR1 SGHVS and CDR2 FQNEAQ. J was trimmed by 3 bases and V by 7 bases; bases with no gene match: 12.

This clonotype was counted a single time. The V gene is TRBV7-9, the J gene TRBJ1-4, with TRBD1 as a possible D gene (5 bases). The V gene's germline CDR1 is SEHNR and CDR2 FQNEAQ (reference sequence). This CDR3 contains 15 residues. The V end was cut by 1 base, the J end by 8 bases, with 14 bases between. CDR3 protein: CASSLGSRDEEKLFF. CDR3 sequence (DNA): TGTGCCAGCAGCTTAGGTTCCAGGGATGAAGAAAAACTGTTTTTT.

V and J are TRBV28 and TRBJ2-5; 8 bases line up with TRBD2. The V gene's germline CDR1 is MDHEN and CDR2 SYDVKM. Germline trimming cut 3 bases from V and 5 bases from J; bases unmatched to any gene: 8. This CDR3 is built from 15 residues. The DNA for the CDR3 is TGTGCCAGCAGTTTGAGCGGGAGTACGGGGGAGACCCAGTACTTC. This translates into CASSLSGSTGETQYF.

The CDR3 here is CASSSSGPVQETQYF. CDR3 DNA sequence: TGTGCCAGCAGCTCTAGCGGCCCTGTCCAAGAGACCCAGTACTTC. This chain links TRBV7-6 with TRBJ2-5; 7 bases align to TRBD2. With V trimmed by 4 bases and J by 1 base, 6 bases remained unmatched. Germline V gives CDR1 SGHVS, CDR2 FNYEAQ. This CDR3 contains 15 residues.

This clonotype occurred a few times. V and J are TRBV19 and TRBJ2-1, with D hard to call. Per germline, CDR1 LNHDA and CDR2 SQIVND (reference sequence). V was cut by 7 bases and J by 2 bases, with 9 bases left in between. The CDR3 is 13 amino acids. In DNA, the CDR3 is TGTGCCAGTATCGGTTTTCCCTACAATGAGCAGTTCTTC. As protein: CASIGFPYNEQFF.

The chain uses TRBV12-3 or TRBV12-4 and TRBJ1-2; D not certain. V gave up 3 bases and J gave up 0 bases, with 2 bases separating them. This CDR3 is 12 amino acids long. Here the CDR3 DNA reads TGTGCCAGCAGTTTTTCTAACTATGGCTACACCTTC. This encodes CASSFSNYGYTF.

The CDR3 loop reads CASSVGTRVDQPQHF. The CDR3 DNA sequence: TGTGCCAGCAGCGTAGGGACTCGGGTGGATCAGCCCCAGCATTTT. This chain joins TRBV9 and TRBJ1-5; D gene ambiguous. The germline CDR1 and CDR2 sequences are SGDLS and YYNGEE. CDR3 length equals 15 residues. Trimming stripped 0 bases from V and 5 bases from J, with 12 bases between.

In this sample, this clonotype turned up once. V gene TRBV6-5 combines with J gene TRBJ1-6; D is unresolved. CDR3 length: 14 residues. V gave up 0 bases and J gave up 12 bases, with 12 bases separating them. Germline assignment: CDR1 MNHEY and CDR2 SVGAGI. The DNA of the CDR3 is TGTGCCAGCAGTTACTCGAGTCGGGTCGGACCCCTCCACTTT. Its translation is CASSYSSRVGPLHF.